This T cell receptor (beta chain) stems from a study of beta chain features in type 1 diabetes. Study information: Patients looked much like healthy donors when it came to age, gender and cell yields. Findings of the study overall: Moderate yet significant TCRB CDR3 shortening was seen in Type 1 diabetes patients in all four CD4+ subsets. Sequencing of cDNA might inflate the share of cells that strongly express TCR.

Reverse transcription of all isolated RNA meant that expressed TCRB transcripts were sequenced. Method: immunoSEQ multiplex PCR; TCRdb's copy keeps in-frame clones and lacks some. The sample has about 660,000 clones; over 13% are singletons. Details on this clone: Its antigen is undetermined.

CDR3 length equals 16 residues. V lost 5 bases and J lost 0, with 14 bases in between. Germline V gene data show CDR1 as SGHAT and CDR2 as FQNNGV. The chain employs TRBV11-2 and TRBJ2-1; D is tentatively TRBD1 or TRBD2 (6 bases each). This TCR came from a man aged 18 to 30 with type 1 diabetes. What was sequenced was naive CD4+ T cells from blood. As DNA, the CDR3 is TGTGCCAGCAGCGTCCGGGGGCACAGCTCCTACAATGAGCAGTTCTTC. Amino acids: CASSVRGHSSYNEQFF.